Sequencing of this T cell receptor beta chain was carried out in a study of T cells in Graves' hyperthyroidism and ophthalmopathy. Study summary: At initial diagnosis, before any treatment had begun, peripheral blood was obtained. Study results and caveats: Classification by a 13 V-J model distinguished ophthalmopathy from stable hyperthyroidism. Blood also held most thyroid clonotypes expanded beyond 0.001.

This clonotype was recorded many times. Its antigen remains unidentified. The CDR3 totals 16 residues. V dropped 5 bases and J dropped 4 bases, with 18 bases sitting between them. The germline V gene has CDR1 MNHEY and CDR2 SVGEGT. The hyperthyroidism was newly diagnosed and had lasted under 2 months; the patients were aged 18 to 65. RNA transcripts served as the template for amplifying TCR beta CDR3 regions. Initially, a first-round RT-PCR of the TCR CDR3 employed the HTBI primer set. Via MiXCR, TCRdb re-called the multiplex PCR reads, giving one row per CDR3 protein. The repertoire has some 200,000 distinct CDR3 sequences, roughly a sixth of them found once; the top ten carry approximately 46%.

The sequence was obtained from a man aged 50 or older with Graves' hyperthyroidism. The sequenced sample was blood. V usage is TRBV6-2 or TRBV6-3 and J usage is TRBJ1-3; the D gene is possibly TRBD1 (6 bases). The CDR3 DNA is TGTGCCAGCAGTAAAAGGACAGCATCTTCGGGAAACACCATATATTTT. Residues: CASSKRTASSGNTIYF.